This paragraph reports one T cell receptor (beta chain). What this receptor recognizes is not known. Per-base qualities were not stored, and no clone one base away is much larger. This sample was included in a study of T cell responses to AZD1222 COVID-19 vaccine (dated by TCRdb to the early 2020s). Study-level background: A total of under 250 trial participants underwent TCR sequencing, of whom under 220 had received two doses of AZD1222 and 26 had received two doses of the MenACWY control vaccine. Trial participants were enrolled by age into subgroups of 18-55, 56-69 and 70-plus years, and roughly 160, 29 and 62 TCR-sequenced participants, respectively, were included in these subgroups.

Study-level results and caveats: No day 14 peak-response samples were available, so repertoires were characterized only after the peak T cell response. The vaccine-associated CD4 TCRs covered the entire spike protein, and the dominant responses fell in regions 160-218 and 743-854. After two AZD1222 doses, both the breadth and the depth of spike-specific TCRs were significantly higher than at day 0 and than in MenACWY recipients. Conclusions about previously exposed vaccinees were limited because only five to seven AZD1222 recipients were SARS-CoV-2 seropositive at baseline. Participants were mostly white British, with more females than males. The authors suggested clonal diversity may have been underestimated. Epitopes outside the regions mutated in the B.1.351 and B.1.1.7 variants were reportedly recognized by nearly half of the unique spike-specific TCRs. The 56-69-year group was small, and its depth increase did not reach significance, likely because of low power.

The CDR3 regions of human TCRbeta chains were subjected to immunosequencing. Per the original workflow: TCRs in the repertoires were compared against a reference library of SARS-CoV-2-specific TCRs that had been generated with the MIRA antigen-specificity platform. Breadth was defined as the fraction of unique TCRs that were SARS-CoV-2-associated. Depth was defined as the fraction of total T cells that were SARS-CoV-2-associated. Using the MIRA data, each spike-specific TCR was mapped to the spike region that the TCR reacts to and placed in a CD4 or CD8 class. Log10-transformed breadth and depth values were compared by one-way ANOVA with Sidak's multiple comparisons tests. TCRdb took over this immuneACCESS table, retaining in-frame rearrangements with V and J assigned. Such tables are incomplete; in checked studies, under half of the missing clones stem from an unresolved V gene, and the remainder is unexplained. V, J and clone size are taken as reported in that table, and D and trimming were inferred from the DNA itself. This sample holds 100,000 to 150,000 clones; 75% to 90% were observed only once. The biggest ten clones account for 4.4% of the sample.

Compared with germline, V lacks 6 bases and J lacks 10 bases; bases without a gene match: 11. Spanning cysteine to phenylalanine, the CDR3 consists of 13 amino acids. The read is trimmed to its CDR3 DNA, 39 bases read in frame from base 1. From the germline V gene, CDR1 is SNHLY and CDR2 is FYNNEI. The time point label on this specimen signifies: about 28 days (+/-7) after the second vaccine dose. AZD1222 recipients with second doses at about 4 weeks or about 12 weeks were pooled, because spike-specific TCR depth and breadth did not differ between schedules. Vaccinee samples were obtained from the UK trials COV001 and COV002, which included a single-blind randomized controlled phase 2/3 trial of AZD1222 (ChAdOx1 nCoV-19) in healthy adults. For TCRbeta chain sequencing, PBMC samples from trial participants were taken at day 0 and at day 28 after the second dose.

Here the sequenced sample was peripheral blood, taken 28 days after the second AZD1222 dose. Rearrangement joined TRBV2 to TRBJ1-1; TRBD1 fits 7 bases in the junction. This receptor was taken from an adult who received the AZD1222 COVID-19 vaccine. The DNA sequence reads TGTGCCAGCAGGGCACAGGGGTCTGCCGGAGCTTTCTTT. Its protein reads: CASRAQGSAGAFF.